This T cell receptor beta chain is from a study of cytomegalovirus exposure and HLA in healthy donors. Healthy bone marrow donors formed the donor group. Primers included in the PCR were 60 Vbeta and 13 Jbeta primers. This table comes from immunoSEQ multiplex PCR, and its TCRdb copy is limited to in-frame clones, with some not included. This sample has about 200,000 clones, with 83% found just once. To note about this clone: What it binds is not known. This sample also contains other DNA sequences that code for the same CDR3.

Study-wide results and caveats: As was reported, the classifier diagnosed cytomegalovirus status with high specificity and sensitivity.

The CDR3 contains 15 residues. Trimming at V came to 5 bases and at J to 0 bases, leaving 3 bases not matched to a gene. Germline CDR1 and CDR2: SGHRS and YFSETQ. The receptor was derived from a girl under 18 in good health and CMV-seronegative. The sample comprised PBMCs. The genes are TRBV5-1 and TRBJ2-7; 12 positions match TRBD2. CDR3 bases: TGCGCCAGCAGTTTGACTAGCGGGAGCTCCTACGAGCAGTACTTC. Its protein is CASSLTSGSSYEQYF.